This record looks at one T cell receptor (beta chain) sequence and its context. Its antigen is still unknown. No quality values exist for individual bases; no much larger clone is one base distant. The record originates from a study of CD8+CD57+ T cells in acquired aplastic anemia (dated by TCRdb to the late 2010s). With regard to the full study: Extracted DNA from sorted CD4+ and CD8+ cells averaged about 2.9 ug, ranging from roughly 0.2 to 30 ug. CD8+CD57+ expansion was defined as frequency above the mean frequency observed in healthy subjects. Study-level results and caveats: Twenty-nine CD8+ CDR3 sequences were found to be shared between patients and controls, but these sequences appeared to be highly expressed in patients and within the immunodominant clones of the patients. Between patients and healthy controls, no significant difference in CD8+ Simpson's diversity was found (P=0.060).

Expansion of CD8+CD57+ cells had been shown by flow cytometry in the patients chosen for sequencing. Every patient had severe acquired aplastic anemia, diagnosed using the International Study of Aplastic Anemia and Agranulocytosis and Camitta criteria. No therapy had been received by the patients at the time of blood sampling. The study deep-sequenced TCR repertoires of sorted CD4+ and CD8+ blood T cells from severe aplastic anemia patients and healthy subjects. Patients were enrolled in the USA under clinicaltrials.gov protocols 00001620, 01623167, 00001397, 00071045, 00081523 and 00961064. Ficoll-Paque density gradient centrifugation was used to isolate peripheral blood mononuclear cells. Before DNA was extracted, CD4+ and CD8+ T cells were sorted using either FACS or magnetic beads. CDR1 and CDR2 (SGHDN, FVKESK) derive from the germline V gene. From the cysteine up to the phenylalanine, the CDR3 has a length of 15 residues. Here the CDR3 DNA is all that survives: 45 bases in frame from base 1. Relative to germline, V is missing 2 bases and J is missing 7 bases, with 9 bases of the junction outside any gene match.

Genomic DNA served as template for TCR beta VDJ combination and CDR3 sequence profiling. An Illumina HiSeq 2000 was used for TCR repertoire sequencing. On the study's bioinformatics: Repertoires were assessed using TRBV/TRBJ rearrangement plots, CDR3 size and DJ length profiles, and Simpson's diversity index. The most abundant DNA sequence in the deep sequencing data was defined as the immunodominant clone. CDR3 amino acid sequences were screened for sharing across subjects and compared with published repertoires and the VDJdb database. The public reads were reanalyzed by TCRdb: fastp trimming at Q25, MiXCR alignment, in-frame beta chains only. Every CDR3 protein is listed once, alongside the most common genes and DNA of its rows. These V and J calls rely on TCRdb rather than the paper's analysis. Present in this sample are 150,000 to 200,000 distinct CDR3 sequences, roughly 43% of which were seen just once. The top ten constitute roughly 1.2% of the sample.

Sequenced material: sorted CD4+, CD8+, or CD8+CD57+ T cells (not recorded which) from PBMCs. This TCR was sampled from a human donor with aplastic anemia. The chain is assembled from TRBV14 and TRBJ1-2; 8 middle bases align to TRBD1. The CDR3 loop reads CASSQIAGGASGYTF. The DNA is as follows: TGTGCCAGCAGCCAAATCGCAGGGGGCGCATCTGGCTACACCTTC.